This T cell receptor (beta chain) appears in the sequencing data of a study of T-cell reconstitution after alpha-beta-depleted transplantation in children. Study conclusions and caveats: After transplant, at about two months, alpha-beta T cells were reportedly derived from several hundred expanded graft clones. At one year after transplant, newly produced T cells mostly accounted for T-cell counts and diversity. TCRbeta diversity was high at day 60 in some patients (a result of surviving recipient T cells and thymic progenitors).

The V end was cut by 3 bases, the J end by 8 bases, with 8 bases between. CDR3 length: 11 residues. Germline V CDR1 and CDR2: DFQATT, SNEGSKA (reference sequence). As concerns this clonotype: The antigen is unknown.

A TCRbeta library incorporating unique molecular identifiers was prepared. TCRdb reprocessed the PCR reads via MiXCR and lists one record per CDR3 protein. The sample consists of about 440,000 distinct CDR3 sequences, approximately 42% of them appearing once. This clonotype was sampled from a girl aged 2-10 years with aplastic anemia, due to receive a stem cell transplant. This sequence joins TRBV20-1 and TRBJ2-1, with no clear D. The sample in question was PBMCs, obtained before TCRalphabeta/CD19-depleted stem cell transplant. The CDR3 sequence is CSARGFDEQFF. CDR3 DNA: TGCAGTGCTAGGGGGTTCGATGAGCAGTTCTTC.